The sequence of this T cell receptor (beta chain) was determined in a study of T cell responses to AZD1222 COVID-19 vaccine (dated by TCRdb to about 2021). Background on the whole study: A total of 233 trial participants underwent TCR sequencing, of whom nearly 210 received two doses of AZD1222 and some 26 received two doses of the MenACWY control vaccine. Trial participants were enrolled by age into 18-55, 56-69 and 70-plus year subgroups, with approximately 150, 30 and 60 TCR-sequenced participants respectively.

Points the paper makes about the study in general: Nearly half of unique spike-specific TCRs reportedly recognized epitopes outside regions mutated in the B.1.351 and B.1.1.7 variants. The 56-69-year group was small, and its depth increase did not reach significance, likely because of low power. Conclusions about previously exposed vaccinees were limited because only six AZD1222 recipients were SARS-CoV-2 seropositive at baseline. The whole spike protein was spanned by vaccine-associated CD4 TCRs, and dominant responses were seen in regions 160-218 and 743-854. Most participants were white British and females outnumbered males, and the authors suggested that clonal diversity may have been underestimated. Spike-specific TCR breadth and depth rose significantly after two AZD1222 doses compared with day 0 and with MenACWY recipients. Because no samples from the day 14 peak response were available, repertoires could be characterized only after the peak T cell response.

This sample's time point label indicates: about 28 days (+/-7) after the second vaccine dose. AZD1222 recipients with second doses at about 4 weeks or about 12 weeks were pooled, because spike-specific TCR depth and breadth did not differ between schedules. The vaccinee samples were drawn from two UK trials, COV001 and COV002, one of which was a single-blind randomized controlled phase 2/3 trial testing AZD1222 (ChAdOx1 nCoV-19) in healthy adults. Trial participant PBMC samples were collected at day 0 and day 28 after the second dose for TCRbeta chain sequencing. The CDR3 has 14 amino acids, counting the end cysteine and phenylalanine. The retained sequence is limited to the CDR3, 42 bases, with the frame set at the first base. V is cut by 0 bases and J by 5 bases, and the space between the germline ends is 11 bases. From the germline V gene, CDR1 is SGHRS and CDR2 is YFSETQ. To note about this clone: Its antigen is currently not known. Base-call qualities are not available, and no considerably larger clone is one nucleotide away.

The CDR3 regions of human TCRbeta chains were analyzed by immunosequencing. On the authors' methods: TCRs in the repertoires were matched against a reference library of SARS-CoV-2-specific TCRs that had been generated with the MIRA antigen-specificity platform. Breadth was defined as the fraction of unique TCRs that were SARS-CoV-2-associated. Depth was defined as the fraction of total T cells that were SARS-CoV-2-associated. Using the MIRA data, each spike-specific TCR was assigned both to the spike region to which the TCR was reactive and to a CD4 or CD8 class. Log10-transformed breadth and depth values were compared by one-way ANOVA with Sidak's multiple comparisons tests. TCRdb holds this immuneACCESS table with in-frame rearrangements only. Some clones are missing; in checked studies, unresolved V genes explain under half, and the rest has no known cause. V, J and clone size derive from that table, while D and trimming were established from the DNA sequence. This sample has over 90,000 clones in its table, and approximately 90% of those were observed once. The ten biggest clones cover 12% of the sample.

The chain is made from TRBV5-1 and TRBJ1-2; there is no confident call for the D gene. The material was peripheral blood, obtained 28 days after the second AZD1222 dose. The clonotype originates from an adult who received the AZD1222 COVID-19 vaccine. Read as DNA, the sequence is TGCGCCAGCAGCTTGGAGCAGGTTCGGTATGGCTACACCTTC. Its translation reads: CASSLEQVRYGYTF.